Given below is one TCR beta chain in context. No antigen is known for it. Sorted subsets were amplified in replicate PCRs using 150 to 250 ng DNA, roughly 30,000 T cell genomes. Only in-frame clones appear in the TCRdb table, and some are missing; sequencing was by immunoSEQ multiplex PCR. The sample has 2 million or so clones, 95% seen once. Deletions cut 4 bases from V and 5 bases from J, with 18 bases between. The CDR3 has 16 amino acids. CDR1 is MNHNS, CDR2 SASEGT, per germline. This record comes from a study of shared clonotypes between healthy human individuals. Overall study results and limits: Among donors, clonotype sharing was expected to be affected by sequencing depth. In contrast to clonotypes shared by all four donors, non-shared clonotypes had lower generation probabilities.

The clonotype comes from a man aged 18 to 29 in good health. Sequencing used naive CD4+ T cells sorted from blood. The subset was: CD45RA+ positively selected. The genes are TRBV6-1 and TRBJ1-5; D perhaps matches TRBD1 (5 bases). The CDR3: CASSAIAGTLHQPQHF. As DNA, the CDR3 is TGTGCCAGCAGTGCCATCGCAGGGACTTTACATCAGCCCCAGCATTTT.